This T cell receptor (beta chain) originates from a study of identical twins. TCRdb fed the 5' RACE reads into MiXCR, producing one record per CDR3 protein. Seen here are hundreds of thousands of distinct CDR3 sequences, about 7% observed once, and the top ten hold 1.5% to 2%. This clonotype has ten or more counts. Its antigen is undetermined. Study-wide points: Alpha sequences that were out-of-frame and twin-shared showed an excess of low generation probability.

Germline CDR1 and CDR2: SGDLS and YYNGEE. Trimming removed 3 bases from V and 1 base from J; junction bases left unmatched: 0. This CDR3 is 14 amino acids long. A further study also used this sample, focusing on yellow fever vaccine responses in identical twins.

The chain links TRBV9 to TRBJ1-2, with 10 bases lining up with TRBD1. This TCR was sampled from a young woman in good health. What was sequenced was PBMCs. In DNA form, the CDR3 reads TGTGCCAGCAGCGGGACAGGGGGTAACTATGGCTACACCTTC. Translated: CASSGTGGNYGYTF.